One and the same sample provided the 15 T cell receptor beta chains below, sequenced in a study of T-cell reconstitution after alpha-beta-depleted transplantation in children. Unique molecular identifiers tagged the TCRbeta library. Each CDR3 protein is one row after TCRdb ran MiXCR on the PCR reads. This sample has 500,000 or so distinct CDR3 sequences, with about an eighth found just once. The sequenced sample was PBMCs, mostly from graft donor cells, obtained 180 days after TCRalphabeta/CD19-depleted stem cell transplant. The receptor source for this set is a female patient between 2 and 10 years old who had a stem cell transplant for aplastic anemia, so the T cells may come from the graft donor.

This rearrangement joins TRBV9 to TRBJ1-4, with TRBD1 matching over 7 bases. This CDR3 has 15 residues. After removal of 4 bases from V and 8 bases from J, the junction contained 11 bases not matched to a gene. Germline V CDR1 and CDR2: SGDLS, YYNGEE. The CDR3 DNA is TGTGCCAGCAGCCCCCGGGGGACAGCTCAAGAAAAACTGTTTTTT. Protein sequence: CASSPRGTAQEKLFF.

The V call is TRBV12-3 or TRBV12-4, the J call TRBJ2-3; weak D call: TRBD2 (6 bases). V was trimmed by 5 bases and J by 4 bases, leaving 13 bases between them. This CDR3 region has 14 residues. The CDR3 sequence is CASSPYGTSDTQYF. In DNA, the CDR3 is TGTGCCAGCAGTCCATACGGGACTTCAGATACGCAGTATTTT.

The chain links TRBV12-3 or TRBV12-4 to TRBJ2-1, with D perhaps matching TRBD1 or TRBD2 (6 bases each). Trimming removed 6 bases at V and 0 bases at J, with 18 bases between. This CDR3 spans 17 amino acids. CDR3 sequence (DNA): TGTGCCAGCAGCCCAGGGGAGGTTCCTACCTCCTACAATGAGCAGTTCTTC. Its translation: CASSPGEVPTSYNEQFF.

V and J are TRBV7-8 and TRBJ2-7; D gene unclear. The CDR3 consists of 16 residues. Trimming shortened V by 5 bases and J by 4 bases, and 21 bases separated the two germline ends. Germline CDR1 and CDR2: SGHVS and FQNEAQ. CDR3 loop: CASSVSVGFPTYEQYF. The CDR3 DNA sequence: TGTGCCAGCAGCGTCTCCGTGGGGTTTCCTACTTACGAGCAGTACTTC.

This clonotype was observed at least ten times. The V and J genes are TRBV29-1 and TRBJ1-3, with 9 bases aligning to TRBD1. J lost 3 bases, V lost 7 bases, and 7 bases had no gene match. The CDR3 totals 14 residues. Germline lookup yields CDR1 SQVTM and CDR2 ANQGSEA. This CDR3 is CSALQGAGGNTIYF. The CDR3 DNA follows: TGCAGCGCACTACAGGGGGCGGGTGGAAACACCATATATTTT.

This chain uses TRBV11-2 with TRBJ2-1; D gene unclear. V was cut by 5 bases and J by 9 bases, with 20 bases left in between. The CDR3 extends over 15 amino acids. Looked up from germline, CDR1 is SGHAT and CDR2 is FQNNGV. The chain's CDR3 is CASSPLRGSRSEQFF. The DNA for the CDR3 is TGTGCCAGCAGCCCGCTGCGCGGTTCGCGGAGTGAGCAGTTCTTC.

CDR3 in amino acids: CASSLEGRAYEQYF. The CDR3 DNA follows: TGTGCCAGCAGCTTAGAGGGGCGCGCCTACGAGCAGTACTTC. The V call is TRBV5-6, the J call TRBJ2-7; D tentatively fits TRBD1 or TRBD2 (5 bases each). The CDR3 is made up of 14 amino acids. Germline V gene lookup returns CDR1 SGHDT and CDR2 YYEEEE. Trimming removed 2 bases from V and 2 bases from J, with 11 bases in between.

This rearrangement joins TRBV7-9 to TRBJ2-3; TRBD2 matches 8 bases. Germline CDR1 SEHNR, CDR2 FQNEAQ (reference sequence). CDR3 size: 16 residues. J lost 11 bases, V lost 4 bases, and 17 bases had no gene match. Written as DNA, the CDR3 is TGTGCCAGCAGCTCCTCCTATGCAGGGACTAGTGACGGGCAGTATTTT. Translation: CASSSSYAGTSDGQYF.

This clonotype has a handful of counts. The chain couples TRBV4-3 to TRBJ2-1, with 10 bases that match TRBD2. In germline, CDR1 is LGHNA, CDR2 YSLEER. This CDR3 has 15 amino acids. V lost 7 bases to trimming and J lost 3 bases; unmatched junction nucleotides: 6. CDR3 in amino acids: CASTLGLANYNEQFF. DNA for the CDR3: TGCGCCAGCACCCTGGGACTAGCGAACTACAATGAGCAGTTCTTC.

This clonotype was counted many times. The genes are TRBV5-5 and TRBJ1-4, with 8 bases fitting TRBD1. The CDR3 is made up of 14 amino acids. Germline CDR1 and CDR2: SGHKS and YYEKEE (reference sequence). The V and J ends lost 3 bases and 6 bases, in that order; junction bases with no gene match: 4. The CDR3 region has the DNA TGTGCCAGCAGCTGGGAGGACAGGGATGAAAAACTGTTTTTT. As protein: CASSWEDRDEKLFF.

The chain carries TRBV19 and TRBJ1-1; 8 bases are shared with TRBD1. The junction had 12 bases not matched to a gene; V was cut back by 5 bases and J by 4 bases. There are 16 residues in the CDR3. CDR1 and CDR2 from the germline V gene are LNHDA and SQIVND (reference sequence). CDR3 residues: CASSGRDRTLGTEAFF. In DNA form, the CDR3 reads TGTGCCAGTAGTGGGAGGGACAGGACCTTAGGCACTGAAGCTTTCTTT.

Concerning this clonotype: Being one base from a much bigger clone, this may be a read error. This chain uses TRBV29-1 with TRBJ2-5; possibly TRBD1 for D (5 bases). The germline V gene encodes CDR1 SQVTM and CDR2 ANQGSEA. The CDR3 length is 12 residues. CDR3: CSVRWGQETHYF. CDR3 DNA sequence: TGCAGCGTGCGGTGGGGCCAAGAGACCCACTACTTC.

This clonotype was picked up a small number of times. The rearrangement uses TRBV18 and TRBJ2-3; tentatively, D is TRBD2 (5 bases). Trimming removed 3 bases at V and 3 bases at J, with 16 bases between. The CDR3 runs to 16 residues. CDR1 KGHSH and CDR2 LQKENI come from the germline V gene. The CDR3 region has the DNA TGTGCCAGCTCACCCAGGAATTTCCGAGGGACAGATACGCAGTATTTT. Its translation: CASSPRNFRGTDTQYF.

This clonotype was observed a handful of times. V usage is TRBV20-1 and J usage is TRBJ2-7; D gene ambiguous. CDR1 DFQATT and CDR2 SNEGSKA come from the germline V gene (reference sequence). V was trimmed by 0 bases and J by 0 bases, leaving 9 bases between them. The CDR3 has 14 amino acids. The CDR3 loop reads CSARDGASSYEQYV. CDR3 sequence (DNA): TGCAGTGCTAGAGATGGTGCGAGCTCCTACGAGCAGTACGTC.

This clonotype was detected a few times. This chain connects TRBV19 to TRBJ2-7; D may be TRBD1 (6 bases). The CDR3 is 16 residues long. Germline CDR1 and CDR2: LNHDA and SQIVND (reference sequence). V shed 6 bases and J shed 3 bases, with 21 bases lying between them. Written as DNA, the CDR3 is TGTGCCAGTAGCCCACCCCGTCAACAGGGAAGCTACGAGCAGTACTTC. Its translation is CASSPPRQQGSYEQYF.